This entry features one TCR beta chain sequence. Its target is not known. The source of the sample is a study of T cell repertoires in ileal Crohn's disease. Study-wide results and caveats: All patients with clonality above 26.8% had endoscopic recurrence.

Per sample, roughly 500 nanograms of biopsy DNA were TCRB immunosequenced. Produced via immunoSEQ multiplex PCR; TCRdb's table is partial and in-frame only. Of 12,000 to 15,000 clones in the sample, 78% were seen once. Eligibility required adulthood, ileal or ileocolonic Crohn's disease and indicated ileocolonic resection. This CDR3 region has 12 residues. Germline V CDR1 and CDR2: SGHTA, FQGNSA. V was pared by 5 bases and J by 0 bases, with 5 bases between. The chain has TRBV7-2 and TRBJ2-7; D gene unclear. The sequence was collected from an adult with Crohn's disease. Material for sequencing was ileal tissue. DNA for the CDR3: TGTGCCAGCAGCCCCAACTCCTACGAGCAGTACTTC. It codes for CASSPNSYEQYF.